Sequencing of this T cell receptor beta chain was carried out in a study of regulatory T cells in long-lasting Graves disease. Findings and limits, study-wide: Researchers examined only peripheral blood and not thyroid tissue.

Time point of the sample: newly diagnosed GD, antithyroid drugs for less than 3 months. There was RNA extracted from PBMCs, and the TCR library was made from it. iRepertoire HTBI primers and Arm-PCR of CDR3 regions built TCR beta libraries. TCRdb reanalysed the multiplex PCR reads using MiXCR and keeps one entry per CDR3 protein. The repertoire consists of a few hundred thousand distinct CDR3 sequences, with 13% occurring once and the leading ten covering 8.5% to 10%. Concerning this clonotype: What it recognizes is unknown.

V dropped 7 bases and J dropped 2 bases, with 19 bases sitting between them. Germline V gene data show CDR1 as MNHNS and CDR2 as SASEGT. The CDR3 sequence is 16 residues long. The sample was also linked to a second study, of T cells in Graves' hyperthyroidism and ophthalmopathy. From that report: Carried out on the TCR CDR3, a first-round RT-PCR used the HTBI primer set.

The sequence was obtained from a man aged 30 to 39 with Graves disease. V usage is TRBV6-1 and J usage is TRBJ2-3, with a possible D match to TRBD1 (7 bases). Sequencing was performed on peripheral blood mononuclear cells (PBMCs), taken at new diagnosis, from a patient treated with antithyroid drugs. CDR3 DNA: TGTGCCAGCAAAACTAGCCAGGGGGGCTACACAGATACGCAGTATTTT. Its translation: CASKTSQGGYTDTQYF.